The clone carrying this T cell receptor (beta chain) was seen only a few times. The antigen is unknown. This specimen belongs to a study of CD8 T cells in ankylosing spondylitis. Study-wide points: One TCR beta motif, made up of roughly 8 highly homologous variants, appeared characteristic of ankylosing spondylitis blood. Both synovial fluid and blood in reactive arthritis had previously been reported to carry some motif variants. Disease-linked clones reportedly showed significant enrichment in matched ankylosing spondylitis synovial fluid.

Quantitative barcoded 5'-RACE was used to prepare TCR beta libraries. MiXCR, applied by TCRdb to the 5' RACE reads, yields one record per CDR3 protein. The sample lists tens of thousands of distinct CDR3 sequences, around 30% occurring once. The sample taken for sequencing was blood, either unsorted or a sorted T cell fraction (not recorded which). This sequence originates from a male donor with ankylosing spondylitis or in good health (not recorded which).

DNA for the CDR3: TGCAGTGCTAGATACGGGAGTCTAAATGAGCAGTTCTTC. Protein: CSARYGSLNEQFF. This chain connects TRBV20-1 to TRBJ2-1, with D tentatively TRBD2 (6 bases). The V gene lost 2 bases and the J gene lost 7 bases, with 12 bases spanning the gap. CDR1 and CDR2 from the germline V gene are DFQATT and SNEGSKA (reference sequence). The length of the CDR3 is 13 residues.